This TCR beta chain came from a study of T cells after yellow fever vaccination (dated by TCRdb to between 2017 and 2020). At the level of the whole study: The SMART-Seq v4 Ultra Low Input RNA kit was used to prepare libraries from fractions with low cell numbers. Two healthy male donors, one aged 18 to 30 and one aged 30 to 40 years, were included in the cohort. To follow T-cell clones before and after primary and booster YFV17D yellow fever vaccination, bulk TCR alpha and beta repertoires were sequenced over time. Blood samples were taken at several timepoints before and after primary and secondary immunization, and bulk PBMC replicates and cell subsets were isolated.

TCR cDNA was synthesized by 5'RACE template switching, which introduced a universal primer site and unique molecular identifiers. Priming of cDNA synthesis was performed from both the TCR alpha and TCR beta constant segments. Library amplification used two PCR steps, and the second PCR step added sample barcodes and sequencing adapters. Sequencing of libraries was performed on Illumina HiSeq 2500 (2x100 bp) or NovaSeq (2x150 bp). In the source study's methods: Demultiplexing of reads and collapsing into UMI consensus sequences were performed with MIGEC, and V(D)J alignment was carried out with MiXCR. Vaccine-responding clonotypes were identified with edgeR using replicate PBMC samples, with FDR below 0.01 and a log2 fold change above 5 up to day 15 being required. Each bulk clonotype received a CD4 or CD8 identity based on whether the sequenced CD4 or CD8 repertoire contained that clonotype at higher abundance. In TCRdb, the public reads were trimmed at Q25 with fastp and aligned with MiXCR, with productive beta chains retained. Merged by CDR3 protein, the rows form single entries marked with the most common genes and DNA. The authors' filters were not applied to this entry. Recorded for this sample are more than 300,000 distinct CDR3 sequences; roughly 6.8% of them occurred a single time. Of the sample, about 18% is held by the ten largest clones.

As to this clonotype: Its cognate antigen has yet to be identified. Per-base qualities were not stored, and no clone one base away is much larger.

Here is what the overall study found, with its caveats: FACS-sorted repertoires could contain abundant contaminating clonotypes from the bulk population, so computational filtering was required. After the booster, most clones that had expanded after primary vaccination were detected again (around 95% of CD4 and around 88% of CD8), suggesting broad maintenance of memory. A small fraction of clonotypes showed up in both the CD4 and CD8 compartments, probably as a result of convergent recombination. Because the study included only a couple of donors, the extent to which the findings can be generalized is limited. Compared with the primary T-cell response, the secondary T-cell response was faster but weaker, reaching its peak on day 5 rather than on day 15.

Taken with the paper, the label for treatment or condition translates to: live attenuated yellow fever vaccine strain. At every blood-draw timepoint, two biological replicates of bulk PBMCs were collected. PBMCs were isolated from peripheral blood using a standard Ficoll-Paque protocol. RNA was extracted with TriZol from bulk PBMCs, CD4 and CD8 fractions, and dextramer-positive and dextramer-negative fractions. The CDR3 runs 14 residues from the cysteine to the phenylalanine. Only the CDR3 DNA stays, 42 bases, in frame from base 1. V is shortened by 5 bases, J by 7 bases, and the region joining them spans 19 bases. Taken from the germline V gene (reference sequence), the CDR1 and CDR2 loops are DFQATT and SNEGSKA.

The rearranged chain carries TRBV20-1 and TRBJ2-3; the D gene is not confidently resolved. Sequencing used PBMCs, obtained more than 35 days after the first yellow fever vaccination. The source is a man aged 18 to 30 who received the YFV17D yellow fever vaccine. The CDR3 in this case is CSAWSSGSRYTQYF. The DNA reads TGCAGTGCTTGGAGTTCGGGTTCCCGCTATACGCAGTATTTT.